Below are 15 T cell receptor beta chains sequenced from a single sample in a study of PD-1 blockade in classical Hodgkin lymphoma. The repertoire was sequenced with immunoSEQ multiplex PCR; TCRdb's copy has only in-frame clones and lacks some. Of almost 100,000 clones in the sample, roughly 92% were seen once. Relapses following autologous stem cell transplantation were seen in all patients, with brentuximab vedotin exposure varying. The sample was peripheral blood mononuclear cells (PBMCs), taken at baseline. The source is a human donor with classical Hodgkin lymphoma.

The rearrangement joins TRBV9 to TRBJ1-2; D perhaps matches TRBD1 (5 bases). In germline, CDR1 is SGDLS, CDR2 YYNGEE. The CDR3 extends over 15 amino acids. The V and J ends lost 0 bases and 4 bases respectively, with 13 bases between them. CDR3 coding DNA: TGTGCCAGCAGCGTAGAGGGGCAGGCCCCCTATGGCTACACCTTC. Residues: CASSVEGQAPYGYTF. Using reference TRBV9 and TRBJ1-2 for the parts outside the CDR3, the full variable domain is DSGVTQTPKHLITATGQRVTLRCSPRSGDLSVYWYQQSLDQGLQFLIQYYNGEERAKGNILERFSAQQFPDLHSELNLSSLELGDSALYFCASSVEGQAPYGYTFGSGTRLTVV.

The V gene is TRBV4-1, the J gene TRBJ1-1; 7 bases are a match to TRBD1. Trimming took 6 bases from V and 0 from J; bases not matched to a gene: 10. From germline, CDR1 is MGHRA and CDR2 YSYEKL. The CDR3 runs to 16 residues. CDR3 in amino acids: CASSLLQGPVNTEAFF. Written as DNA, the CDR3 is TGCGCCAGCAGTCTTTTACAGGGGCCCGTGAACACTGAAGCTTTCTTT.

The CDR3 coding sequence is TGCGCCAGCAGCTTGGGGTCAGGACCTGGGGCCAACGTCCTGACTTTC. Translated, it gives CASSLGSGPGANVLTF. The chain is built from TRBV5-1 and TRBJ2-6; D call uncertain. Trimming cost V 0 bases and J 2 bases, with 9 bases left between them. The CDR3 runs 16 residues. Germline CDR1 reads SGHRS; CDR2 reads YFSETQ.

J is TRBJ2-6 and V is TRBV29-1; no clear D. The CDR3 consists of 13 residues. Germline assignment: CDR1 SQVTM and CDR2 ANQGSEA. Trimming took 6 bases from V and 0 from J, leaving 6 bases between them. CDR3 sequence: CSVLPSGANVLTF. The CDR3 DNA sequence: TGCAGCGTCCTACCCTCTGGGGCCAACGTCCTGACTTTC.

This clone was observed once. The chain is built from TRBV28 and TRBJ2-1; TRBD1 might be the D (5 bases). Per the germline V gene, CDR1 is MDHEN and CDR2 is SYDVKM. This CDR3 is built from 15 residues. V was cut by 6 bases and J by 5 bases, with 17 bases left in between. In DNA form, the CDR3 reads TGTGCCAGCAGGGGGCGAGCCCCATCAAACAATGAGCAGTTCTTC. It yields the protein CASRGRAPSNNEQFF.

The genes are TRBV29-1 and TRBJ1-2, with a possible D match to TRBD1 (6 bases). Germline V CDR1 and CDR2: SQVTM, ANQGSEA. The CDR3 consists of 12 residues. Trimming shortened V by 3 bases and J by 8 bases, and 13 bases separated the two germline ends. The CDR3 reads CSVEGAGWGYTF. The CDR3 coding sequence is TGCAGCGTTGAGGGGGCAGGCTGGGGCTACACCTTC. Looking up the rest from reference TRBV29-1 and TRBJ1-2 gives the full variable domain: SAVISQKPSRDICQRGTSLTIQCQVDSQVTMMFWYRQQPGQSLTLIATANQGSEATYESGFVIDKFPISRPNLTFSTLTVSNMSPEDSSIYLCSVEGAGWGYTFGSGTRLTVV.

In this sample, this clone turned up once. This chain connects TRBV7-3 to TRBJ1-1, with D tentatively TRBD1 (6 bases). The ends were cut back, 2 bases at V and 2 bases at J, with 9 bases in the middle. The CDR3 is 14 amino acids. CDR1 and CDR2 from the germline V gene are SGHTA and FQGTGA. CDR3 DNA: TGTGCCAGCAGCTTATTAGGGGGTAACACTGAAGCTTTCTTT. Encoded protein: CASSLLGGNTEAFF.

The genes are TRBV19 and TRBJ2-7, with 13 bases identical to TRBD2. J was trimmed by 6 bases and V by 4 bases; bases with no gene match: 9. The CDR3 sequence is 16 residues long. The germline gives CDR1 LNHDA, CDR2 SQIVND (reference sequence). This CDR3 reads CASSTPGLAGPSEQYF. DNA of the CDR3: TGTGCCAGTAGTACTCCGGGACTAGCGGGACCCTCCGAGCAGTACTTC.

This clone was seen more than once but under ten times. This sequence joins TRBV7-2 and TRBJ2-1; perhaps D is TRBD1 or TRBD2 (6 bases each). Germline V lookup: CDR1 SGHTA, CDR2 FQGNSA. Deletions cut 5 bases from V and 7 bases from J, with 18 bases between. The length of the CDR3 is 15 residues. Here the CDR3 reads CASSNPGGGLNEQFF. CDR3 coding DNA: TGTGCCAGCAGCAACCCCGGTGGGGGGCTAAATGAGCAGTTCTTC.

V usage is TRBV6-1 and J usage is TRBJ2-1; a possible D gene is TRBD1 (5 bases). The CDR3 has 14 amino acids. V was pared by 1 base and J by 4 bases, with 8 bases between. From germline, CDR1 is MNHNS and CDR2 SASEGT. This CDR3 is CASSEERGYNEQFF. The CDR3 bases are TGTGCCAGCAGTGAAGAAAGGGGATACAATGAGCAGTTCTTC.

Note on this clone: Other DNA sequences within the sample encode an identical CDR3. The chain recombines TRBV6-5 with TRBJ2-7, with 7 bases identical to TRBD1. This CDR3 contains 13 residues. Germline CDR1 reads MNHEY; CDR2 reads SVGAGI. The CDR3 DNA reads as TGTGCTAGCTCGGGGACAGCCACCTACGAGCAGTACTTC. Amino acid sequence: CASSGTATYEQYF.

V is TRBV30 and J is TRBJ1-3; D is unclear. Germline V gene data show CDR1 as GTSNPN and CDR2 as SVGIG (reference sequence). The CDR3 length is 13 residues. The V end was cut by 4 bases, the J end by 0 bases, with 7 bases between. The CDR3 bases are TGTGCCTGGACGGGCAGCTCTGGAAACACCATATATTTT. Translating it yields CAWTGSSGNTIYF.

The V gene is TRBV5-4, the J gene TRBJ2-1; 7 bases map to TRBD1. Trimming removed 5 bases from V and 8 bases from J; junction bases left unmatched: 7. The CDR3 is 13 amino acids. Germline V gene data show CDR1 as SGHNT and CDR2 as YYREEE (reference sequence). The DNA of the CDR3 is TGTGCCAGCAGGACAGGGATCGGCGATGAGCAGTTCTTC. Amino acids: CASRTGIGDEQFF.

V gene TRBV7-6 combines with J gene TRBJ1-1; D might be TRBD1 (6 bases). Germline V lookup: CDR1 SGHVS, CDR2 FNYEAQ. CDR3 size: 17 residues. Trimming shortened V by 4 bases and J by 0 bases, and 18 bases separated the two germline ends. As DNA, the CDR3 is TGTGCCAGCAGCTCTCAACAGGGAAGGGGGATGAACACTGAAGCTTTCTTT. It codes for CASSSQQGRGMNTEAFF.

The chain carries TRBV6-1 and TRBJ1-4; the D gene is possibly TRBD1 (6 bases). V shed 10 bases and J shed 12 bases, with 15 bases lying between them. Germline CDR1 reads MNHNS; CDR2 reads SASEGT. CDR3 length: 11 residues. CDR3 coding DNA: TGTGCCATAAGGATGGGGGCAGAACTGTTTTTT. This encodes CAIRMGAELFF.